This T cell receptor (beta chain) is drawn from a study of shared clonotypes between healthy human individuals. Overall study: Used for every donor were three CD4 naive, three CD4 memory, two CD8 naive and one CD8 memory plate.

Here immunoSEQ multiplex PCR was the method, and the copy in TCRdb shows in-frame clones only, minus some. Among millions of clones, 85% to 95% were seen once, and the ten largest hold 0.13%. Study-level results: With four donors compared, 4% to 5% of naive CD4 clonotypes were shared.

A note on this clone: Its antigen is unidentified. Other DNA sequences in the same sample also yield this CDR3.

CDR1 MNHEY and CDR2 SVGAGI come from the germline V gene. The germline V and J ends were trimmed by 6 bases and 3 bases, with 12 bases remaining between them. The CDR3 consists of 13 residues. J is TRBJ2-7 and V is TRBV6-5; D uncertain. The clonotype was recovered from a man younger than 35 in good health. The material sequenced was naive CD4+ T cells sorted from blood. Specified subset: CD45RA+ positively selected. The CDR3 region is CASSRQVNYEQYF. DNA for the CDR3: TGTGCCAGCAGCCGTCAGGTGAACTACGAGCAGTACTTC.